This T cell receptor beta chain was sequenced in a study of blood T cell repertoires in COVID-19. For the study at large: There were acute and convalescent COVID-19 samples, and they came from the United States, Italy and Spain.

Repertoires were generated with immunoSEQ multiplex PCR, while TCRdb's copy carries only in-frame clones and drops some. The data contain approximately 280,000 clones, around 90% of them seen just once; the ten biggest clones take up under 7%. V lost 7 bases, J lost 7 bases, and 15 bases stayed unmatched. The CDR3 extends over 17 amino acids. Per germline, CDR1 SGHVS and CDR2 FNYEAQ. What was sequenced was PBMCs or T cells enriched from blood (not recorded which). The chain is built from TRBV7-6 and TRBJ2-2; TRBD2 matches at 10 bases. The sequence derives from a woman aged 35 to 49 who had recovered from COVID-19. This chain's CDR3 is CASTVWPSGSSGGELFF. CDR3 sequence (DNA): TGTGCCAGCACCGTCTGGCCTAGCGGGAGTTCGGGCGGGGAGCTGTTTTTT.